These 5 T cell receptor beta chains share one sample of origin, sequenced in a study of cytomegalovirus exposure and HLA in healthy donors. The PCR used 60 Vbeta and 13 Jbeta primers. Here immunoSEQ multiplex PCR was the method, and the copy in TCRdb shows in-frame clones only, minus some. The repertoire holds about 200,000 clones, with roughly 73% as singletons. The sequenced material came from PBMCs. Receptor source: a young woman in good health and CMV-seronegative.

V and J are TRBV7-9 and TRBJ2-1; D gene uncertain. Germline values: CDR1 SEHNR, CDR2 FQNEAQ (reference sequence). The ends were cut back, 3 bases at V and 4 bases at J, with 7 bases in the middle. The CDR3 is 13 residues long. The CDR3 nucleotides read TGTGCCAGCAGCTTTAACAATTACAATGAGCAGTTCTTC. Amino acids: CASSFNNYNEQFF.

The J gene is TRBJ1-5, the V gene TRBV18; 7 positions agree with TRBD1. V dropped 1 base and J dropped 4; count of bases not matched to a gene: 4. This CDR3 contains 15 residues. Germline CDR1 KGHSH, CDR2 LQKENI. The CDR3 reads CASSPRGTANQPQHF. As DNA, the CDR3 is TGTGCCAGCTCACCACGAGGGACAGCAAATCAGCCCCAGCATTTT.

The rearrangement joins TRBV7-9 to TRBJ2-7; TRBD2 is a possible D gene (6 bases). Trimming took off 9 bases at V and 6 bases at J, with 18 bases between the two ends. The CDR3 contains 13 residues. Looked up from germline, CDR1 is SEHNR and CDR2 is FQNEAQ (reference sequence). CDR3 sequence (DNA): TGTGCCAGTACGTACCGGGAGAGGGGCGAGCAGTACTTC. Translation gives CASTYRERGEQYF.

In this sample, this clone turned up many times. The chain couples TRBV6-6 to TRBJ1-1; unclear D gene. Trimming cost V 0 bases and J 2 bases, with 7 bases left between them. Germline V gene sequence: CDR1 MNHNY, CDR2 SVGAGI (reference sequence). The CDR3 has 14 amino acids. CDR3 in DNA: TGTGCCAGCAGTTACTCAGCCGAAAACACTGAAGCTTTCTTT. Residues: CASSYSAENTEAFF.

This sequence joins TRBV19 and TRBJ1-1, with TRBD1 matching 9 bases. V shed 6 bases and J 7 bases; nucleotides not matched to a gene: 6. CDR1 is LNHDA, CDR2 SQIVND, per germline (reference sequence). The CDR3 runs 13 residues. The CDR3 here is CASSAQGASEAFF. In DNA, the CDR3 is TGTGCCAGTAGCGCACAGGGGGCGAGTGAAGCTTTCTTT.